A single TCR beta chain is shown here with its context. This clonotype was found a few times. The antigen it recognizes is unknown. No quality values exist for individual bases; no much larger clone is one base distant. From the cysteine through the phenylalanine, the CDR3 covers 13 amino acids. Here the CDR3 DNA is all that survives: 39 bases in frame from base 1. Based on the germline V gene (reference sequence), the CDR1 and CDR2 sequences are LGHDT and YNNKEL. A distance of 8 bases separates the germline ends of V and J, which lose 1 base and 5 bases respectively. The data derive from a study of identical twins listed by TCRdb under 2016. Notes on the research overall: To test whether fetal clonotypes persist, the study used deep sequencing on TCR alpha and beta repertoires from monozygotic twins, unrelated adults of various ages, and cord blood. To rule out contamination, replicate twin experiments were performed at different times with different library preparation protocols.

What the research found in general, with its limitations: Out-of-frame TCR alpha sharing in monozygotic twins was systematically underestimated by recombination models, whereas sharing between unrelated individuals was in agreement with the recombination models. Fewer insertions were carried by abundant cord blood beta clonotypes; a weaker similar trend was observed in young adult naive repertoires, while no such trend was observed in memory repertoires. A weaker excess of twin sharing was found in beta out-of-frame sequences because the signal-to-noise ratio was lowered by fewer shared sequences. Invariant T cells such as MAIT and iNKT could partly confound zero-insertion analyses, though diverse VJ usage argued against this for most clonotypes. Out-of-frame TCR alpha sequences shared between twins showed an excess of low generation-probability sequences compared with coincidental sharing between unrelated individuals. Because the same donors could not be followed over many years, conclusions were based on cross-sectional statistical analysis.

The library was prepared using 5' RACE. The reads were generated on an Illumina HiSeq 2000. A universal primer binding site was introduced by template switching, and a unique molecular identifier was present in the final cDNA, enabling accurate counting of TCR cDNA molecules. Specific primers in the conserved constant-segment region were used to synthesize first-strand cDNA for the TCR alpha and beta chains. To control for contamination, every cDNA library was double barcoded, receiving both a SMART-Mk sample barcode and Illumina barcodes. TruSeq adapter sequences, together with Illumina sample barcodes, were added in two successive PCR steps. TCR alpha and beta cDNA libraries were sequenced on the Illumina HiSeq platform with custom primers. In the paper's pipeline: Unique molecular identifiers were extracted from raw reads with MiGEC, and CDR3 positions were determined with MiXCR. Recombination models were inferred per individual with the repgenHMM and IGoR tools using an EM algorithm. The analysis of shared clonotypes was done with the tcR package in R, with sharing normalized by the product of cloneset sizes. To study raw recombination free of thymic and clonal selection effects, out-of-frame nonproductive sequences were analyzed. TCRdb reran the public reads through fastp at Q25 and MiXCR, keeping productive beta chains. Every entry covers one CDR3 protein and lists the most common genes and DNA from its rows. The V and J calls and clone size are TCRdb's, not the authors'. Across this sample there are roughly 1,500,000 distinct CDR3 sequences, with 32% seen only once. Together, the top ten hold about 0.27% of the sample.

Only healthy Caucasian donors were included. Sequencing was done on a sample of cord blood. The V and J segments used are TRBV3-1 and TRBJ1-2, with an unclear D gene assignment. This receptor was taken from a newborn girl in good health. The CDR3 is CASSQATTYGYTF. The nucleotide sequence is TGTGCCAGCAGCCAAGCCACCACTTATGGCTACACCTTC.